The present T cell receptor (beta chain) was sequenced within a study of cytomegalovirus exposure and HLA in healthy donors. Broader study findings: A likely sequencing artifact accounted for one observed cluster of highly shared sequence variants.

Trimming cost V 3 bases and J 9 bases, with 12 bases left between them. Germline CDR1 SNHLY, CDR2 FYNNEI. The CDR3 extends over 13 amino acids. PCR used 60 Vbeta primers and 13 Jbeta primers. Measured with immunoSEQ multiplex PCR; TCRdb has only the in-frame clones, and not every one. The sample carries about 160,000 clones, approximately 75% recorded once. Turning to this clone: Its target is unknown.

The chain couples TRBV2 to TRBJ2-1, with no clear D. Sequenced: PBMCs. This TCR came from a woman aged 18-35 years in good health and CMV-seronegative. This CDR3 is CASSDPLTGEQFF. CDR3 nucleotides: TGTGCCAGCAGTGATCCTCTTACGGGTGAGCAGTTCTTC.